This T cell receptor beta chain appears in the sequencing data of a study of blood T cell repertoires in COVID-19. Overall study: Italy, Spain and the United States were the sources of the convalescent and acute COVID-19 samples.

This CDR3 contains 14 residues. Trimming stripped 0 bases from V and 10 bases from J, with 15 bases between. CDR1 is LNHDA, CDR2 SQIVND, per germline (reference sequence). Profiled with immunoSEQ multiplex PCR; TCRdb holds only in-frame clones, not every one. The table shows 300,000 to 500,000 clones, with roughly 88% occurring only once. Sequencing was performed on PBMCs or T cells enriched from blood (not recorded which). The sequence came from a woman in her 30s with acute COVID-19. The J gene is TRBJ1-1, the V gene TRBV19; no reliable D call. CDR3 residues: CASSIDLGTPGAFF. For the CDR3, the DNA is TGTGCCAGTAGTATAGATCTAGGCACCCCGGGAGCTTTCTTT.